This TCR beta chain was retrieved from a study of T cells after yellow fever vaccination. V was trimmed by 2 bases and J by 12 bases, leaving 8 bases between them. Germline values: CDR1 MNHEY, CDR2 SVGAGI. The CDR3 has 11 residues. By 5'RACE template switching, TCR cDNA was produced, with a universal primer site and UMIs added in the process. TCRdb itself ran the 5' RACE reads through MiXCR, one entry per CDR3 protein. Of roughly 400,000 distinct CDR3 sequences listed, about 17% are singletons. Study-level findings and limits: Once the booster was given, most primary-vaccination clones reappeared, at 95% to 98% for CD4 and approximately 88% for CD8. Few clonotypes appeared in both CD4 and CD8 compartments.

This clonotype has a handful of counts. Its specificity is not known. The sample was PBMCs, taken before the yellow fever booster vaccination. This clonotype originated in a man aged 18 to 30 who received the YFV17D yellow fever vaccine. This sequence joins TRBV6-5 and TRBJ2-1; D is possibly TRBD2 (5 bases). The CDR3 sequence: CASSYEGAQFF. CDR3 bases: TGTGCCAGCAGTTACGAGGGAGCGCAGTTCTTC.